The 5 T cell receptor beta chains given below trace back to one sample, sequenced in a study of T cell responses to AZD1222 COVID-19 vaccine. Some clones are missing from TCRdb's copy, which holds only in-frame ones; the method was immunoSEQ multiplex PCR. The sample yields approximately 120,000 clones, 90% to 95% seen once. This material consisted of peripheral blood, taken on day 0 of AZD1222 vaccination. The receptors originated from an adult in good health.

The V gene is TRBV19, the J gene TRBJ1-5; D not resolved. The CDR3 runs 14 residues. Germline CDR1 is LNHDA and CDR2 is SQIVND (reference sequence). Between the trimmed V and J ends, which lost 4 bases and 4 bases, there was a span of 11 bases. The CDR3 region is CASSNWAANQPQHF. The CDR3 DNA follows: TGTGCCAGTAGTAATTGGGCAGCTAATCAGCCCCAGCATTTT.

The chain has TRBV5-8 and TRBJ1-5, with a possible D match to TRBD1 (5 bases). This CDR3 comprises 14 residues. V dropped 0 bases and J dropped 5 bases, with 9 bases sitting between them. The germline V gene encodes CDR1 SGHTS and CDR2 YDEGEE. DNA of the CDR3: TGTGCCAGCAGCTTGGCATGGGGCGATCAGCCCCAGCATTTT. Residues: CASSLAWGDQPQHF.

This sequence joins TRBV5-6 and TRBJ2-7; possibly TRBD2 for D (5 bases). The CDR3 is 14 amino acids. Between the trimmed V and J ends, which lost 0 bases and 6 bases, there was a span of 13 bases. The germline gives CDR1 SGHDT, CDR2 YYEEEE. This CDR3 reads CASSLVGSRREQYF. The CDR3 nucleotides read TGTGCCAGCAGCTTGGTAGGGAGCCGCCGCGAGCAGTACTTC.

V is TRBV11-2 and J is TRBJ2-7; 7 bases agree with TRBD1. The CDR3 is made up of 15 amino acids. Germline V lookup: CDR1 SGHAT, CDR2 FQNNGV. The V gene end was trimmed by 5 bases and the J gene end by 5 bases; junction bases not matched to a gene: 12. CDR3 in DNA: TGTGCCAGCAGCCCCCTCCAGACAGGGCCCCACGAGCAGTACTTC. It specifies CASSPLQTGPHEQYF.

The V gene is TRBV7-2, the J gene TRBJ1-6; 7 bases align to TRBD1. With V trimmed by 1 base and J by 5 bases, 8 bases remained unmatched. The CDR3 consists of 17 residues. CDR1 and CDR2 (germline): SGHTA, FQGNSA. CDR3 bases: TGTGCCAGCAGCTTAGGTTGGGACAGCCAAAATAATTCACCCCTCCACTTT. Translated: CASSLGWDSQNNSPLHF.